This T cell receptor (beta chain) is from a study of blood T cell repertoires in COVID-19. Germline assignment: CDR1 GTSNPN and CDR2 SVGIG (reference sequence). Trimming stripped 0 bases from V and 5 bases from J, with 13 bases between. CDR3 length: 14 amino acids. The repertoire was sequenced with immunoSEQ multiplex PCR; TCRdb's copy has only in-frame clones and lacks some. The sample has about 220,000 clones, around 87% seen once. The sequence came from a man aged 25-40 years who had been exposed to COVID-19. The source material was PBMCs or T cells enriched from blood (not recorded which). The chain is built from TRBV30 and TRBJ2-5; the D gene is possibly TRBD1 (5 bases). CDR3 amino acids: CAWSVGRVGETQYF. The DNA for the CDR3 is TGTGCCTGGAGTGTGGGCAGGGTCGGGGAGACCCAGTACTTC.